This T cell receptor (beta chain) was profiled in a study of blood T cell repertoires in COVID-19. Adults between roughly 18 and 89 years of age took part from 20 to 25 US areas. Which cohort a participant joined came from the clinical history participants gave. This clone was detected only once. This CDR3 has 13 amino acids. Germline assignment: CDR1 KGHSH and CDR2 LQKENI. The germline V and J ends were trimmed by 2 bases and 9 bases, with 13 bases remaining between them. Original analysis: Estimation of nucleated cell counts was performed using reference gene primer amplification. Measured with immunoSEQ multiplex PCR; TCRdb has only the in-frame clones, and not every one. That table furnishes V, J and clone size, whereas the DNA furnished D and trimming. The sample lists 250,000 to 300,000 clones, nearly 90% occurring once.

The chain joins TRBV18 to TRBJ1-1; possible D gene TRBD1, 5 bases. The specimen was PBMCs or T cells enriched from blood (not recorded which). The sequence was obtained from a woman aged 60-75 years who had recovered from COVID-19. CDR3 sequence (DNA): TGTGCCAGCTCACCAGTGGGGCAGGACCAAGCTTTCTTT. This encodes CASSPVGQDQAFF.